One sample yielded the 32 T cell receptor beta chains listed below, sequenced in a study of post-analysis software for immune sequencing data. No antigens are known for them. Incorporated into the TCR beta cDNA libraries were unique molecular identifiers, which served to reduce PCR and sequencing biases. Using its own MiXCR run on the PCR reads, TCRdb lists one record per CDR3 protein. The sample holds hundreds of thousands of distinct CDR3 sequences, roughly 50% seen once. Findings and limits, study-wide: Four to six TRBV segments were more frequent in patients than controls; TRBV5-6, TRBV5-1 and TRBV20-1 belonged to this group.

Sequenced material: blood. All receptors come from a girl aged 10 to 17 with multiple sclerosis.

The rearrangement uses TRBV25-1 and TRBJ2-5; D may be TRBD2 (5 bases). The J call may be mistaken, given a closer DNA end match to TRBJ2-7. This CDR3 contains 15 residues. CDR1 and CDR2 from the germline V gene are MGHDK and SYGVNS. In nucleotides, the CDR3 is TGTGCCAGCAGTGCCACTGTGGGCGCCGGGGACGAGCAGTACTTC. Translated: CASSATVGAGDEQYF.

This clonotype was counted a few times. V is TRBV5-1 and J is TRBJ2-1, with a weak D call TRBD2 (5 bases). Deletions cut 3 bases from V and 0 bases from J, with 25 bases between. CDR1 and CDR2 from the germline V gene are SGHRS and YFSETQ. The CDR3 extends over 20 amino acids. Written as DNA, the CDR3 is TGCGCCAGCAGCTCCTCCACCGGAGGCGACGGGTCAAGCTCCTACAATGAGCAGTTCTTC. This codes for CASSSSTGGDGSSSYNEQFF.

As regards this clonotype: Its ends do not fully match the called genes, so a read error is possible. V usage is TRBV9 and J usage is TRBJ1-2, with D perhaps TRBD1 (5 bases). CDR3 length: 15 amino acids. Germline V gene sequence: CDR1 SGDLS, CDR2 YYNGEE. The CDR3 spells CANSVGPGSNYGYTF. Written as DNA, the CDR3 is TGTGCCAACAGCGTAGGTCCAGGGTCCAACTATGGCTACACCTTC. The variable domain in full, with the rest retrieved from reference TRBV9 and TRBJ1-2, is DSGVTQTPKHLITATGQRVTLRCSPRSGDLSVYWYQQSLDQGLQFLIQYYNGEERAKGNILERFSAQQFPDLHSELNLSSLELGDSALYFCANSVGPGSNYGYTFGSGTRLTVV.

Only a few counts were recorded for this clonotype. The rearrangement uses TRBV5-5 and TRBJ1-2; 8 bases align to TRBD1. This CDR3 spans 14 amino acids. Trimming took 4 bases from V and 4 from J; bases not matched to a gene: 6. CDR1 and CDR2 (germline): SGHKS, YYEKEE (reference sequence). The CDR3 loop reads CASSQPTGAYGYTF. CDR3 bases: TGTGCCAGCAGCCAGCCGACAGGGGCCTATGGCTACACCTTC. Supplemented by reference TRBV5-5 and TRBJ1-2, the full variable domain reads DAGVTQSPTHLIKTRGQQVTLRCSPISGHKSVSWYQQVLGQGPQFIFQYYEKEERGRGNFPDRFSARQFPNYSSELNVNALLLGDSALYLCASSQPTGAYGYTFGSGTRLTVV.

The chain couples TRBV5-1 to TRBJ2-3, with no clear D. The V end was cut by 3 bases, the J end by 0 bases, with 11 bases between. CDR1 is SGHRS and CDR2 is YFSETQ in the germline V gene. The CDR3 covers 15 residues. The CDR3 sequence is CASSSLITSTDTQYF. The DNA of the CDR3 is TGCGCCAGCAGCTCGCTGATTACTAGCACAGATACGCAGTATTTT.

The chain recombines TRBV5-1 with TRBJ1-5, with a weak D call TRBD1 (6 bases). CDR3 length: 14 residues. V shed 4 bases and J shed 7 bases, with 15 bases lying between them. CDR1 SGHRS and CDR2 YFSETQ come from the germline V gene. CDR3 in DNA: TGCGCCAGCAGCAAGGGACAAGATGGACAGCCCCAGCATTTT. It is translated as CASSKGQDGQPQHF.

V gene TRBV3-1 combines with J gene TRBJ2-5; D is undetermined. The assigned J gene may be wrong: the sequence end matches TRBJ2-7 better. The CDR3 is 15 amino acids. Germline V lookup: CDR1 LGHDT, CDR2 YNNKEL (reference sequence). In nucleotides, the CDR3 is TGTGCCAGCAGCCCCCTACAAACCCCTCTCTACGAGCAGTACTTC. It specifies CASSPLQTPLYEQYF.

This clonotype was picked up a small number of times. V gene TRBV29-1 combines with J gene TRBJ1-2; the D is unclear. Trimming pared 4 bases from V and 8 bases from J, leaving 17 bases between. Germline CDR1 is SQVTM and CDR2 is ANQGSEA. The length of the CDR3 is 13 residues. The CDR3 DNA is TGCAGCGTTGCCGGTCCCGCGGCATACGGCTACACCTTC. It encodes CSVAGPAAYGYTF.

This clonotype was recorded a few times. The chain combines TRBV4-1 with TRBJ1-5; D is unclear. V lost 3 bases and J lost 3, with 9 bases in between. The germline gives CDR1 MGHRA, CDR2 YSYEKL. The CDR3 has 14 residues. CDR3 amino acids: CASSQERNNQPQHF. The CDR3, as DNA: TGCGCCAGCAGCCAGGAAAGGAACAATCAGCCCCAGCATTTT.

The rearrangement links TRBV11-2 to TRBJ2-4; D perhaps matches TRBD2 (5 bases). The CDR3 runs to 15 residues. Trimming removed 0 bases at V and 13 bases at J, with 19 bases between. Germline V gene data show CDR1 as SGHAT and CDR2 as FQNNGV. The CDR3 nucleotides are TGTGCCAGCAGCTTAGAGTTGTCGGTAGCTTGGGAGCAGTACTTC. Its translation: CASSLELSVAWEQYF.

This clonotype was observed a single time. This chain connects TRBV2 to TRBJ2-5; D unclear. V gave up 2 bases and J gave up 4 bases, with 8 bases separating them. The CDR3 spans 13 residues. Per the germline V gene, CDR1 is SNHLY and CDR2 is FYNNEI. The CDR3 DNA is TGTGCCAGCAGTGAAAACCTGGGAGAGACCCAGTACTTC. This sequence encodes CASSENLGETQYF.

The J gene is TRBJ2-5, the V gene TRBV4-1; the match to TRBD1 covers 10 bases. The CDR3 spans 16 residues. V lost 2 bases to trimming and J lost 5 bases; unmatched junction nucleotides: 8. Germline CDR1 and CDR2: MGHRA and YSYEKL. For the CDR3, the DNA is TGCGCCAGCAGCCAACCTCGGGACAGGGGATATGAGACCCAGTACTTC. Its translation is CASSQPRDRGYETQYF.

With respect to this clonotype: A read error may produce the germline difference seen at one junction end. The gene calls are TRBV15 and TRBJ2-7; the D gene could be TRBD1 or TRBD2 (5 bases each). CDR1 LNHNV and CDR2 YYDKDF come from the germline V gene (reference sequence). The CDR3 totals 13 residues. CDR3 DNA sequence: TGTGCCGCCAGCAGGGAGAGTACAGCTGAGCAGTACTTC. This gives the protein CAASRESTAEQYF.

This clonotype was counted between two and nine times. The chain links TRBV7-3 to TRBJ2-3, with D possibly being TRBD2 (6 bases). Germline assignment: CDR1 SGHTA and CDR2 FQGTGA. Trimming shortened V by 3 bases and J by 6 bases, and 10 bases separated the two germline ends. The CDR3 length is 13 residues. CDR3 nucleotides: TGTGCCAGCAGCTTTCGGAGGGGTGATACGCAGTATTTT. Its protein product is CASSFRRGDTQYF.

V gene TRBV7-8 combines with J gene TRBJ1-5, with D possibly being TRBD1 (6 bases). This CDR3 has 16 amino acids. Trimming left V 5 bases short and J 4 bases short, with 18 bases between. Germline loops: CDR1 SGHVS, CDR2 FQNEAQ. The DNA for the CDR3 is TGTGCCAGCAGCCCGGGAATAGGACAGATGAATCAGCCCCAGCATTTT. This translates into CASSPGIGQMNQPQHF. Looking up the rest from reference TRBV7-8 and TRBJ1-5 gives the full variable domain: GAGVSQSPRYKVAKRGQDVALRCDPISGHVSLFWYQQALGQGPEFLTYFQNEAQLDKSGLPSDRFFAERPEGSVSTLKIQRTQQEDSAVYLCASSPGIGQMNQPQHFGDGTRLSIL.

The sample holds a few counts of this clonotype. The chain uses TRBV4-1 and TRBJ2-7, with 9 bases aligning to TRBD1. V dropped 3 bases and J dropped 2; count of bases not matched to a gene: 8. CDR3 size: 16 residues. CDR1 is MGHRA, CDR2 YSYEKL, per germline. CDR3 DNA: TGCGCCAGCAGCCAGGGACAGGGTGGAGGGGCCTACGAGCAGTACTTC. Protein: CASSQGQGGGAYEQYF.

This clonotype has more than one count but fewer than ten. The chain carries TRBV5-6 and TRBJ2-1; TRBD2 matches at 10 bases. J gave up 5 bases and V 0 bases, and 5 bases lay outside the gene matches. The germline gives CDR1 SGHDT, CDR2 YYEEEE. This CDR3 is built from 16 residues. For the CDR3, the DNA is TGTGCCAGCAGCTTGGAGCGCGGACTAGCGGACAATGAGCAGTTCTTC. This codes for CASSLERGLADNEQFF. Full variable domain (rest looked up from reference TRBV5-6 and TRBJ2-1): DAGVTQSPTHLIKTRGQQVTLRCSPKSGHDTVSWYQQALGQGPQFIFQYYEEEERQRGNFPDRFSGHQFPNYSSELNVNALLLGDSALYLCASSLERGLADNEQFFGPGTRLTVL.

The chain is built from TRBV29-1 and TRBJ2-3; D unclear. V gave up 2 bases and J gave up 8 bases, with 23 bases separating them. The length of the CDR3 is 16 residues. CDR1 and CDR2 from the germline V gene are SQVTM and ANQGSEA. CDR3 nucleotide sequence: TGCAGCGTTGAAAATCGTGCGGCCGCGGTGGTTGCTACGCAGTATTTT. This translates into CSVENRAAAVVATQYF.

The chain joins TRBV10-3 to TRBJ2-3; D unresolved. The germline V and J ends were trimmed by 8 bases and 0 bases, with 3 bases remaining between them. Germline V gene data show CDR1 as ENHRY and CDR2 as SYGVKD. This CDR3 region has 11 residues. DNA of the CDR3: TGTGCCATCGGGAGCACAGATACGCAGTATTTT. The encoded protein is CAIGSTDTQYF.

V is TRBV3-1 and J is TRBJ1-5; unclear D gene. Germline lookup yields CDR1 LGHDT and CDR2 YNNKEL (reference sequence). CDR3 length equals 14 residues. V was shortened by 5 bases and J by 6 bases, with 14 bases between the two germline ends. The CDR3, as DNA: TGTGCCAGCAGCACCACAGATTACCCTCAGCCCCAGCATTTT. It translates to CASSTTDYPQPQHF.

The genes are TRBV20-1 and TRBJ2-5; TRBD1 or TRBD2 may be the D gene (5 bases each). The CDR3 is made up of 15 amino acids. Trimming shortened V by 2 bases and J by 8 bases, and 21 bases separated the two germline ends. Germline V gene sequence: CDR1 DFQATT, CDR2 SNEGSKA (reference sequence). Written as DNA, the CDR3 is TGCAGTGCTAGACCTACCGGGACCGACTTTTTAACCCAGTACTTC. As protein: CSARPTGTDFLTQYF.

The chain carries TRBV7-3 and TRBJ2-7; 10 bases match TRBD2. With V trimmed by 5 bases and J by 6 bases, 16 bases remained unmatched. CDR3 size: 17 residues. Germline V CDR1 and CDR2: SGHTA, FQGTGA. The CDR3 DNA reads as TGTGCCAGCAGCCCCACCCGGACTAGCGGAACTTCGGGCGAGCAGTACTTC. Protein: CASSPTRTSGTSGEQYF.

On this clonotype: A read error may be the cause here, since a much bigger clone is one base away. V is TRBV29-1 and J is TRBJ2-1; 7 bases align to TRBD2. The J call could be wrong; TRBJ2-7 is a better fit for the DNA end. The CDR3 totals 15 residues. Germline lookup yields CDR1 SQVTM and CDR2 ANQGSEA. DNA for the CDR3: TGCAGCGTCGCGAGCGGGACCCACTCCTACAATGAGCAGTACTTC. Protein sequence: CSVASGTHSYNEQYF.

In nucleotides, the CDR3 is TGCAGTGCTCCCGGGACTAGCAGGGAGACCCAGTACTTC. As protein: CSAPGTSRETQYF. The J gene is TRBJ2-5, the V gene TRBV20-1; 9 nucleotides align to TRBD2. V dropped 5 bases and J dropped 5; count of bases not matched to a gene: 6. Germline lookup yields CDR1 DFQATT and CDR2 SNEGSKA (reference sequence). The CDR3 runs to 13 residues.

In its sample, this clonotype was seen a few times. The chain carries TRBV7-3 and TRBJ2-1, with D possibly matching TRBD2 (6 bases). CDR3 length: 15 amino acids. Germline V gives CDR1 SGHTA, CDR2 FQGTGA. Trimming shortened V by 1 base and J by 0 bases, and 7 bases separated the two germline ends. DNA of the CDR3: TGTGCCAGCAGCTTAAGCGGGGACTCCTACAATGAGCAGTTCTTC. Its protein is CASSLSGDSYNEQFF. Full variable domain (rest looked up from reference TRBV7-3 and TRBJ2-1): GAGVSQTPSNKVTEKGKYVELRCDPISGHTALYWYRQSLGQGPEFLIYFQGTGAADDSGLPNDRFFAVRPEGSVSTLKIQRTERGDSAVYLCASSLSGDSYNEQFFGPGTRLTVL.

This clonotype was counted only a few times. The chain links TRBV7-9 to TRBJ2-3, with D maybe TRBD2 (6 bases). Per germline, CDR1 SEHNR and CDR2 FQNEAQ (reference sequence). This CDR3 is 15 amino acids long. Deletions cut 3 bases from V and 2 bases from J, with 12 bases between. CDR3 amino acids: CASSLGGSATDTQYF. Here the CDR3 DNA reads TGTGCCAGCAGCTTGGGAGGTAGCGCCACAGATACGCAGTATTTT.

The CDR3 is CASSSRTWGTAHNVLTF. In nucleotides, the CDR3 is TGTGCCAGCAGCTCTAGGACGTGGGGGACAGCCCACAACGTCCTGACTTTC. The chain has TRBV7-2 and TRBJ2-6, with 7 bases identical to TRBD1. CDR1 and CDR2 from the germline V gene are SGHTA and FQGNSA. This CDR3 is built from 17 residues. Trimming at V came to 4 bases and at J to 9 bases, leaving 15 bases not matched to a gene.

The genes are TRBV5-1 and TRBJ1-2; D is ambiguous. V dropped 2 bases and J dropped 1 base, with 6 bases sitting between them. Per the germline V gene, CDR1 is SGHRS and CDR2 is YFSETQ. The CDR3 contains 13 residues. CDR3 amino acids: CASSFDINYGYTF. The CDR3 bases are TGCGCCAGCAGCTTTGACATTAACTATGGCTACACCTTC.

The CDR3 is CASSTGAGNSYEQYF. CDR3 sequence (DNA): TGCGCCAGCAGCACTGGGGCTGGCAACTCCTACGAGCAGTACTTC. This chain joins TRBV5-1 and TRBJ2-7, with D possibly matching TRBD1 (5 bases). CDR3 length: 15 amino acids. V shed 4 bases and J shed 0 bases, with 14 bases lying between them. Germline-derived CDR1 and CDR2 are SGHRS and YFSETQ.

This chain joins TRBV7-9 and TRBJ1-6; no clear D gene. The CDR3 consists of 18 residues. CDR1 SEHNR and CDR2 FQNEAQ come from the germline V gene (reference sequence). V was pared by 0 bases and J by 4 bases, with 16 bases between. This CDR3 is CASSLATDLGPYNSPLHF. The CDR3 region has the DNA TGTGCCAGCAGCTTAGCAACCGACCTAGGACCATATAATTCACCCCTCCACTTT.

The chain couples TRBV9 to TRBJ2-1; D uncertain. Trimming shortened V by 0 bases and J by 4 bases, and 8 bases separated the two germline ends. Germline-derived CDR1 and CDR2 are SGDLS and YYNGEE. The CDR3 has 14 residues. This CDR3 reads CASSVELTYNEQFF. The CDR3 DNA reads TGTGCCAGCAGCGTAGAGCTGACTTACAATGAGCAGTTCTTC. The variable domain in full, with the rest retrieved from reference TRBV9 and TRBJ2-1, is DSGVTQTPKHLITATGQRVTLRCSPRSGDLSVYWYQQSLDQGLQFLIQYYNGEERAKGNILERFSAQQFPDLHSELNLSSLELGDSALYFCASSVELTYNEQFFGPGTRLTVL.

The rearrangement links TRBV2 to TRBJ2-4; possibly TRBD1 or TRBD2 for D (5 bases each). The J call may not be correct, given that the DNA end is closer to TRBJ2-7. In germline, CDR1 is SNHLY, CDR2 FYNNEI. The CDR3 runs to 15 residues. This chain's CDR3 is CAIRDDIKTQYEQYF. CDR3 sequence (DNA): TGTGCCATTCGGGACGATATCAAAACACAATACGAGCAGTACTTC.